This T cell receptor beta chain was obtained from a study of blood T cell repertoires in COVID-19. On the study more broadly: Donors in the United States, Italy and Spain gave samples during acute or convalescent COVID-19.

The authors' processing: Nucleated cell counts were estimated from reference gene primer amplification. The method was immunoSEQ multiplex PCR; TCRdb's version includes in-frame clones alone and lacks a portion of them. The DNA was the basis for D and trimming; V, J and clone size are from that table. The sample includes roughly 250,000 clones, about 90% of them seen just once. Trimming left V 3 bases short and J 4 bases short, with 13 bases between. In germline, CDR1 is LNHDA, CDR2 SQIVND (reference sequence). This CDR3 has 15 residues. Grouping used clinical history reported by participants in a survey and questionnaire.

The chain combines TRBV19 with TRBJ2-1; D might be TRBD2 (7 bases). The sample comprised PBMCs or T cells enriched from blood (not recorded which). This receptor was obtained from a woman aged 25-40 years with acute COVID-19. The CDR3 protein is CASSISGGIYNEQFF. The CDR3 nucleotides read TGTGCCAGTAGTATTTCGGGGGGCATATACAATGAGCAGTTCTTC.